A single sample gave rise to the 15 T cell receptor beta chains below, sequenced in a study of long-term antiretroviral therapy in people with HIV. Samples were assayed with immunoSEQ v3.0 at survey level. TCRdb keeps only in-frame clones here, not all; method: immunoSEQ multiplex PCR. The sample carries around 33,000 clones, roughly four fifths recorded once. Sample: unsorted PBMCs, taken 0.3 years after starting antiretroviral therapy. The origin of the receptors is a man aged 18 to 29 with HIV.

The chain couples TRBV9 to TRBJ2-2, with 11 bases matching TRBD2. The CDR3 contains 17 residues. CDR1 is SGDLS, CDR2 YYNGEE, per germline. The J segment lost 4 bases and the V segment lost 6 bases, leaving 11 bases of the junction unmatched. CDR3: CASTFPISGRGTGELFF. The CDR3 nucleotides read TGTGCCAGCACCTTTCCGATTAGCGGGAGGGGCACCGGGGAGCTGTTTTTT.

This clone was found once. The chain couples TRBV28 to TRBJ2-6; the D gene is possibly TRBD1 (5 bases). Per the germline V gene, CDR1 is MDHEN and CDR2 is SYDVKM. The germline V and J ends were trimmed by 7 bases and 2 bases, with 12 bases remaining between them. The CDR3 spans 15 residues. CDR3 sequence: CASTPGATGANVLTF. For the CDR3, the DNA is TGTGCCAGCACTCCTGGGGCTACTGGGGCCAACGTCCTGACTTTC.

The chain recombines TRBV9 with TRBJ1-1, with 10 bases fitting TRBD1. The length of the CDR3 is 17 residues. With V trimmed by 0 bases and J by 7 bases, 12 bases remained unmatched. The germline V gene encodes CDR1 SGDLS and CDR2 YYNGEE. CDR3 sequence reads: CASSVDAELTGGGEAFF. The CDR3 nucleotides are TGTGCCAGCAGCGTAGATGCGGAGTTGACAGGGGGCGGTGAAGCTTTCTTT.

The sample holds a few counts of this clone. The chain has TRBV5-1 and TRBJ2-2, with D possibly TRBD2 on 6 matching bases. V gave up 5 bases and J gave up 6 bases, with 14 bases separating them. The germline CDR1 and CDR2 sequences are SGHRS and YFSETQ. The CDR3 contains 14 residues. The CDR3 here is CASRSTSRAGELFF. CDR3 nucleotides: TGCGCCAGCAGATCGACTAGTCGCGCCGGGGAGCTGTTTTTT.

The chain couples TRBV5-4 to TRBJ1-3, with unresolved D. Germline V gene data show CDR1 as SGHNT and CDR2 as YYREEE (reference sequence). Trimming removed 0 bases at V and 4 bases at J, with 5 bases between. The CDR3 runs 13 residues. In DNA, the CDR3 is TGTGCCAGCAGCTTGGCCAGGGGAAACACCATATATTTT. This sequence encodes CASSLARGNTIYF. Combining the CDR3 with reference TRBV5-4 and TRBJ1-3 gives the whole variable domain ETGVTQSPTHLIKTRGQQVTLRCSSQSGHNTVSWYQQALGQGPQFIFQYYREEENGRGNFPPRFSGLQFPNYSSELNVNALELDDSALYLCASSLARGNTIYFGEGSWLTVV.

This rearrangement joins TRBV12-5 to TRBJ2-7; TRBD1 matches 10 bases. V lost 4 bases, J lost 6 bases, and 3 bases stayed unmatched. The CDR3 spans 13 residues. Germline CDR1 reads LGHNT; CDR2 reads FRNRAP. The CDR3 protein is CASGWDRGSEQYF. The CDR3 DNA sequence: TGTGCTAGTGGTTGGGACAGGGGTAGCGAGCAGTACTTC. Combining the CDR3 with reference TRBV12-5 and TRBJ2-7 gives the whole variable domain DARVTQTPRHKVTEMGQEVTMRCQPILGHNTVFWYRQTMMQGLELLAYFRNRAPLDDSGMPKDRFSAEMPDATLATLKIQPSEPRDSAVYFCASGWDRGSEQYFGPGTRLTVT.

The chain joins TRBV5-1 to TRBJ2-1, with TRBD2 matching over 12 bases. Losses at the gene ends were 5 bases for V and 5 bases for J; bases not matched to a gene: 11. This CDR3 has 17 amino acids. Germline CDR1 and CDR2: SGHRS and YFSETQ. CDR3 coding DNA: TGCGCCAGCAGTTTGACTAGCGGGGGCCGGGGGCACAATGAGCAGTTCTTC. Its protein is CASSLTSGGRGHNEQFF. The full variable domain, rest sourced from reference TRBV5-1 and TRBJ2-1, is KAGVTQTPRYLIKTRGQQVTLSCSPISGHRSVSWYQQTPGQGLQFLFEYFSETQRNKGNFPGRFSGRQFSNSRSEMNVSTLELGDSALYLCASSLTSGGRGHNEQFFGPGTRLTVL.

The chain is built from TRBV28 and TRBJ2-7; D remains ambiguous. V lost 5 bases to trimming and J lost 3 bases, with 11 bases between them. The germline V gene has CDR1 MDHEN and CDR2 SYDVKM. This CDR3 comprises 13 residues. CDR3 coding DNA: TGTGCCAGCAGTACCCCGGACCTCTACGAGCAGTACTTC. This encodes CASSTPDLYEQYF.

This chain links TRBV7-2 with TRBJ2-3; D perhaps matches TRBD2 (5 bases). V lost 5 bases and J 4 bases, leaving 19 bases between the germline ends. The CDR3 has 16 amino acids. Germline V gene lookup returns CDR1 SGHTA and CDR2 FQGNSA. In nucleotides, the CDR3 is TGTGCCAGCAGCCTGGACTCGTTCTACGTCCCAGATACGCAGTATTTT. It is translated as CASSLDSFYVPDTQYF.

The chain uses TRBV19 and TRBJ1-1; no reliable D call. The CDR3 extends over 13 amino acids. The ends were cut back, 1 base at V and 4 bases at J, with 7 bases in the middle. Per the germline V gene, CDR1 is LNHDA and CDR2 is SQIVND (reference sequence). The chain's CDR3 is CASSIALFTEAFF. The CDR3 DNA reads as TGTGCCAGTAGTATAGCTCTATTCACTGAAGCTTTCTTT. Looking up the rest from reference TRBV19 and TRBJ1-1 gives the full variable domain: DGGITQSPKYLFRKEGQNVTLSCEQNLNHDAMYWYRQDPGQGLRLIYYSQIVNDFQKGDIAEGYSVSREKKESFPLTVTSAQKNPTAFYLCASSIALFTEAFFGQGTRLTVV.

The chain has TRBV27 and TRBJ2-3, with D unclear. The CDR3 spans 13 residues. Germline V gene sequence: CDR1 MNHEY, CDR2 SMNVEV (reference sequence). The V and J ends lost 3 bases and 1 base respectively, with 5 bases between them. CDR3 sequence: CASSLVRTDTQYF. In DNA form, the CDR3 reads TGTGCCAGCAGTTTGGTGCGCACAGATACGCAGTATTTT.

The chain carries TRBV4-3 and TRBJ1-4; D gene unclear. Germline V gene lookup returns CDR1 LGHNA and CDR2 YSLEER. The CDR3 is 16 amino acids. The V end was cut by 2 bases, the J end by 1 base, with 11 bases between. As DNA, the CDR3 is TGCGCCAGCAGCCAAATGATGCGACAAACTAATGAAAAACTGTTTTTT. This sequence encodes CASSQMMRQTNEKLFF.

The rearrangement joins TRBV5-4 to TRBJ2-3, with D possibly matching TRBD2 (5 bases). The ends were cut back, 0 bases at V and 1 base at J, with 9 bases in the middle. This CDR3 is built from 15 residues. Germline loops: CDR1 SGHNT, CDR2 YYREEE (reference sequence). The DNA for the CDR3 is TGTGCCAGCAGCTTGGCCTTTAGCGGCACAGATACGCAGTATTTT. Translation gives CASSLAFSGTDTQYF.

J is TRBJ2-3 and V is TRBV10-1; the D is unclear. This CDR3 is 14 amino acids long. V lost 4 bases, J lost 6 bases, and 14 bases lay in between. CDR1 WNHNN and CDR2 SYGVQD come from the germline V gene (reference sequence). The DNA for the CDR3 is TGCGCCAGCAGTGGTGGACCCCCTGAGGATACGCAGTATTTT. Translating it yields CASSGGPPEDTQYF.

This chain joins TRBV19 and TRBJ2-2; no clear D. The V end lost 4 bases, the J end lost 2 bases, and 11 bases lay between the germline ends. The CDR3 has 15 residues. CDR1 and CDR2 (germline): LNHDA, SQIVND (reference sequence). CDR3 residues: CASSNGDVNTGELFF. The CDR3 bases are TGTGCCAGTAGTAATGGGGATGTAAACACCGGGGAGCTGTTTTTT.